This TCR beta chain was identified during a study of cytomegalovirus exposure and HLA in healthy donors. Findings and limits, study-wide: Highly shared sequence variants in one cluster were likely a sequencing artifact. Per published accounts, TCR beta sequences correctly predicted the HLA-A and HLA-B alleles of most subjects.

Comment on this clone: What it binds is unknown.

This PCR relied on a set of 60 Vbeta primers and 13 Jbeta primers. Method: immunoSEQ multiplex PCR; TCRdb's copy keeps in-frame clones and lacks some. The data show around 100,000 clones, roughly 66% seen once. Between the trimmed V and J ends, which lost 1 base and 0 bases, there was a span of 13 bases. The germline CDR1 and CDR2 sequences are LGHNT and FRNRAP. CDR3 length equals 17 residues. The specimen was PBMCs. This receptor was obtained from a young man in good health and CMV-seronegative. This rearrangement joins TRBV12-5 to TRBJ1-5, with D possibly being TRBD1 (5 bases). The chain's CDR3 is CASGLALQGHSNQPQHF. As DNA, the CDR3 is TGTGCTAGTGGTTTGGCCCTTCAGGGTCATAGCAATCAGCCCCAGCATTTT.